Shown below are 24 T cell receptor beta chains from a single sample sequenced in a study of a mutant IDH1 vaccine in newly diagnosed glioma. Their specific antigens are unknown. Profiling relied on immunoSEQ multiplex PCR, and the TCRdb table lists in-frame clones only, not all of them. This sample has 25,000 to 40,000 clones, with around four fifths found just once. Time point denoted: week 11, during vaccination. Topical imiquimod was applied with each vaccine dose, which held 300 ug of mutant IDH1 20-mer peptide. Sequencing was performed on PBMCs, taken from a glioma patient whose treatment included an IDH1 peptide vaccine. These receptors all stem from a man aged 30 to 39 with glioma.

V usage is TRBV5-1 and J usage is TRBJ2-3, with D maybe TRBD1 (6 bases). The CDR3 length is 14 residues. V shed 4 bases and J shed 0 bases, with 9 bases lying between them. Germline CDR1 is SGHRS and CDR2 is YFSETQ. The CDR3 region has the DNA TGCGCCAGCAGCCACGGACAGAGCACAGATACGCAGTATTTT. Its protein product is CASSHGQSTDTQYF. The full variable domain, with the rest looked up from reference TRBV5-1 and TRBJ2-3, is KAGVTQTPRYLIKTRGQQVTLSCSPISGHRSVSWYQQTPGQGLQFLFEYFSETQRNKGNFPGRFSGRQFSNSRSEMNVSTLELGDSALYLCASSHGQSTDTQYFGPGTRLTVL.

The chain couples TRBV7-2 to TRBJ2-3, with a weak D call TRBD2 (6 bases). Germline loops: CDR1 SGHTA, CDR2 FQGNSA. The CDR3 is made up of 16 amino acids. The V end lost 5 bases, the J end lost 0 bases, and 15 bases lay between the germline ends. Written as DNA, the CDR3 is TGTGCCAGCAGCGACGGCAGGAGGGAAAGCACAGATACGCAGTATTTT. Amino acids: CASSDGRRESTDTQYF. Together with reference TRBV7-2 and TRBJ2-3, the CDR3 gives the full variable domain: GAGVSQSPSNKVTEKGKDVELRCDPISGHTALYWYRQSLGQGLEFLIYFQGNSAPDKSGLPSDRFSAERTGGSVSTLTIQRTQQEDSAVYLCASSDGRRESTDTQYFGPGTRLTVL.

There are a few counts of this clone. The rearrangement uses TRBV5-4 and TRBJ1-5; D may be TRBD1 (5 bases). The CDR3 loop spans 13 amino acids. Deletions cut 0 bases from V and 11 bases from J, with 12 bases between. The germline CDR1 and CDR2 sequences are SGHNT and YYREEE (reference sequence). The CDR3 reads CASSLAAGSTQHF. CDR3 DNA: TGTGCCAGCAGCTTGGCGGCAGGGTCGACCCAGCATTTT.

A few counts support this clone. This chain joins TRBV27 and TRBJ1-1; tentative D call: TRBD1 (5 bases). Germline lookup yields CDR1 MNHEY and CDR2 SMNVEV (reference sequence). The CDR3 loop spans 15 amino acids. The V and J ends lost 4 bases and 5 bases respectively, with 17 bases between them. CDR3 sequence (DNA): TGTGCCAGCAGTTCCCCCCTGGGCAGGGAGACTGAAGCTTTCTTT. Protein: CASSSPLGRETEAFF.

Only one count was recorded for this clone. The chain uses TRBV14 and TRBJ2-5, with D possibly TRBD2 on 5 matching bases. The CDR3 is made up of 15 amino acids. Germline CDR1 SGHDN, CDR2 FVKESK. The V and J ends lost 1 base and 5 bases respectively, with 14 bases between them. CDR3 sequence reads: CASSQGARWEETQYF. For the CDR3, the DNA is TGTGCCAGCAGCCAAGGCGCGCGTTGGGAGGAGACCCAGTACTTC.

The V call is TRBV6-6, the J call TRBJ1-5; D not resolved. This CDR3 region has 15 residues. V lost 1 base, J lost 8 bases, and 15 bases lay in between. The germline CDR1 and CDR2 sequences are MNHNY and SVGAGI (reference sequence). Here the CDR3 DNA reads TGTGCCAGCAGTTACTATTCGGAACCGGCGGAGCCCCAGCATTTT. This sequence encodes CASSYYSEPAEPQHF.

The rearrangement uses TRBV5-6 and TRBJ1-5; 11 nucleotides agree with TRBD1. The CDR3 totals 15 residues. Per germline, CDR1 SGHDT and CDR2 YYEEEE. With 3 bases clipped from V and 4 bases from J, the junction kept 3 bases outside the gene matches. The CDR3 loop reads CASSSGTGGNQPQHF. Here the CDR3 DNA reads TGTGCCAGCAGCTCCGGGACAGGGGGGAATCAGCCCCAGCATTTT.

Points on this clone: The junction departs from the called germline gene at one end, perhaps through a read error. The genes are TRBV30 and TRBJ1-2; D is ambiguous. This CDR3 has 9 residues. The V gene's germline CDR1 is GTSNPN and CDR2 SVGIG (reference sequence). The DNA for the CDR3 is TGTGCCTTGGAGCCCGGGTGGAGCTTC. Its translation: CALEPGWSF.

The chain uses TRBV7-8 and TRBJ1-1, with 8 bases that match TRBD1. V lost 5 bases and J lost 4; bases outside the gene matches: 9. This CDR3 is built from 15 residues. Germline CDR1 SGHVS, CDR2 FQNEAQ. The CDR3 DNA reads as TGTGCCAGCAGCATACCGACAGGGGCCGTCACTGAAGCTTTCTTT. Amino acid sequence: CASSIPTGAVTEAFF.

Here the CDR3 reads CASRAERRYGYTF. Written as DNA, the CDR3 is TGTGCCAGCCGGGCAGAACGGAGGTATGGCTACACCTTC. The chain links TRBV6-1 to TRBJ1-2, with unresolved D. Germline V gene sequence: CDR1 MNHNS, CDR2 SASEGT. This CDR3 has 13 amino acids. V was pared by 8 bases and J by 5 bases, with 15 bases between.

The V call is TRBV30, the J call TRBJ2-3, with 7 bases identical to TRBD2. Germline CDR1 is GTSNPN and CDR2 is SVGIG (reference sequence). With 4 bases clipped from V and 4 bases from J, the junction kept 11 bases outside the gene matches. The CDR3 runs to 15 residues. The CDR3 spells CAWTGAGRWSDTQYF. DNA of the CDR3: TGTGCCTGGACCGGAGCCGGGAGGTGGTCAGATACGCAGTATTTT.

V and J are TRBV2 and TRBJ2-5, with TRBD2 matching over 13 bases. The ends lost 6 bases at V and 3 bases at J; junction bases unmatched: 4. This CDR3 contains 15 residues. CDR1 and CDR2 (germline): SNHLY, FYNNEI. CDR3 nucleotides: TGTGCCAGCAGGGGGGGACTAGCGGGAAAAGAGACCCAGTACTTC. This codes for CASRGGLAGKETQYF.

The rearrangement links TRBV30 to TRBJ1-3; D not certain. V lost 3 bases and J 0 bases, leaving 6 bases between the germline ends. This CDR3 contains 13 residues. Germline V gene lookup returns CDR1 GTSNPN and CDR2 SVGIG (reference sequence). As DNA, the CDR3 is TGTGCCTGGAGCTTAGACTCTGGAAACACCATATATTTT. Its translation is CAWSLDSGNTIYF.

This sequence joins TRBV2 and TRBJ2-7, with TRBD1 matching over 10 bases. The V gene end was trimmed by 6 bases and the J gene end by 6 bases; junction bases not matched to a gene: 8. Looked up from germline, CDR1 is SNHLY and CDR2 is FYNNEI. The length of the CDR3 is 14 residues. Here the CDR3 DNA reads TGTGCCAGCAGAGCCGGGACAGGGGATCCCGAGCAGTACTTC. This codes for CASRAGTGDPEQYF. The full variable domain, rest sourced from reference TRBV2 and TRBJ2-7, is EPEVTQTPSHQVTQMGQEVILRCVPISNHLYFYWYRQILGQKVEFLVSFYNNEISEKSEIFDDQFSVERPDGSNFTLKIRSTKLEDSAMYFCASRAGTGDPEQYFGPGTRLTVT.

The chain joins TRBV7-8 to TRBJ2-5; D is possibly TRBD1 (6 bases). The germline gives CDR1 SGHVS, CDR2 FQNEAQ. Trimming stripped 5 bases from V and 3 bases from J, with 16 bases between. The CDR3 has 15 residues. The CDR3 loop is CASSARTPGEETQYF. The CDR3 DNA follows: TGTGCCAGCAGCGCCAGGACCCCAGGGGAAGAGACCCAGTACTTC.

This clone was seen just once. The rearrangement joins TRBV19 to TRBJ2-2; tentatively, D is TRBD1 (6 bases). Per germline, CDR1 LNHDA and CDR2 SQIVND (reference sequence). The CDR3 is 14 amino acids. The V end was cut by 7 bases, the J end by 3 bases, with 12 bases between. CDR3 region: CASIQGRDTGELFF. The DNA for the CDR3 is TGTGCCAGTATACAGGGCAGAGACACCGGGGAGCTGTTTTTT.

The rearrangement joins TRBV5-1 to TRBJ2-7, with 9 bases lining up with TRBD1. V lost 0 bases and J lost 6; bases outside the gene matches: 7. The CDR3 has 15 residues. The V gene's germline CDR1 is SGHRS and CDR2 YFSETQ. This CDR3 is CASSLDRTGVGEQYF. In DNA, the CDR3 is TGCGCCAGCAGCTTGGATCGGACAGGGGTCGGCGAGCAGTACTTC.

This clone was observed once. The CDR3 DNA sequence: TGCGCCAGCAGCTTACAGCCCTCTAACGAGCAGTACTTC. It codes for CASSLQPSNEQYF. V usage is TRBV5-1 and J usage is TRBJ2-7; D call uncertain. The CDR3 totals 13 residues. Trimming removed 2 bases from V and 5 bases from J, with 11 bases in between. CDR1 is SGHRS, CDR2 YFSETQ, per germline.

The chain employs TRBV6-1 and TRBJ2-1; 11 nucleotides line up with TRBD2. CDR1 and CDR2 from the germline V gene are MNHNS and SASEGT. V dropped 7 bases and J dropped 6; count of bases not matched to a gene: 5. The CDR3 spans 14 residues. The CDR3 sequence: CASTVAGGSNEQFF. The CDR3 DNA follows: TGTGCCAGCACCGTAGCGGGAGGGTCCAATGAGCAGTTCTTC.

The table lists this clone with a count of one. V is TRBV11-2 and J is TRBJ2-7; 7 nucleotides line up with TRBD1. V was clipped by 5 bases and J by 1 base; unmatched bases: 5. CDR1 and CDR2 (germline): SGHAT, FQNNGV. CDR3 length: 14 amino acids. The CDR3 loop is CASSPRTGSYEQYF. In DNA form, the CDR3 reads TGTGCCAGCAGCCCCCGGACAGGTTCCTACGAGCAGTACTTC.

This clone was recorded once. The CDR3 DNA sequence: TGTGCCTGGAGTGTACTTGCAGGTGCCAACTATGGCTACACCTTC. This codes for CAWSVLAGANYGYTF. J is TRBJ1-2 and V is TRBV30, with D unresolved. This CDR3 has 15 amino acids. The V gene lost 0 bases and the J gene lost 2 bases, with 13 bases spanning the gap. The V gene's germline CDR1 is GTSNPN and CDR2 SVGIG (reference sequence).

In this sample, this clone turned up a few times. The genes are TRBV10-2 and TRBJ2-5; 8 nucleotides align to TRBD2. Unmatched junction bases numbered 10, after V lost 3 bases and J lost 4 bases. Germline V gene lookup returns CDR1 WSHSY and CDR2 SAAADI. The CDR3 is made up of 16 amino acids. In nucleotides, the CDR3 is TGCGCCAGCAGTGAATATCTCCTAACTAGCGGAGAGACCCAGTACTTC. It specifies CASSEYLLTSGETQYF.

CDR3 protein: CASSIAPPTYEQYF. For the CDR3, the DNA is TGTGCCAGTAGTATAGCTCCGCCGACTTACGAGCAGTACTTC. The V call is TRBV19, the J call TRBJ2-7, with unresolved D. The CDR3 extends over 14 amino acids. Germline CDR1 and CDR2: LNHDA and SQIVND (reference sequence). The germline V and J ends were trimmed by 1 base and 4 bases, with 11 bases remaining between them.

The chain recombines TRBV6-5 with TRBJ2-1; TRBD1 is a possible D gene (6 bases). The CDR3 consists of 15 residues. Germline CDR1 reads MNHEY; CDR2 reads SVGAGI. The V and J ends lost 2 bases and 0 bases respectively, with 8 bases between them. The CDR3 bases are TGTGCCAGCAGTTACAGGGGGAGCTCCTACAATGAGCAGTTCTTC. It specifies CASSYRGSSYNEQFF.